The sequence of this T cell receptor (beta chain) was determined in a study of T-cell reconstitution after alpha-beta-depleted transplantation in children. The CDR3 has 13 residues. Germline-derived CDR1 and CDR2 are LGHNA and YSLEER. Trimming left V 0 bases short and J 8 bases short, with 9 bases between. Preparation of the TCRbeta library involved a method that used unique molecular identifiers. Each CDR3 protein is one row after TCRdb ran MiXCR on the PCR reads. The sample shows about 240,000 distinct CDR3 sequences, 9.5% to 15% of them seen only once. At least ten counts were recorded for this clonotype.

The input for sequencing was PBMCs from the stem cell graft donor, taken from the stem cell graft. This TCR came from a human donor who donated a stem cell graft to a child with acute lymphoblastic leukemia. This chain links TRBV4-3 with TRBJ2-3, with D possibly being TRBD1 or TRBD2 (5 bases each). In DNA, the CDR3 is TGCGCCAGCAGCCAAGATCCGAGGGGTACGCAGTATTTT. It specifies CASSQDPRGTQYF.